The clone carrying this TCR beta chain was recorded once. Its target is unknown. At one boundary the junction diverges from the germline segment, which might be a read error. The data originate from a study of cytomegalovirus exposure and HLA in healthy donors. Whole-study findings and limits: Fewer N-insertions than the roughly 670-donor mean were reportedly shown by an Asian-associated ancestry cluster in a later analysis.

Donors showed nominal health when sampled, although they likely had unrecorded immune exposures. The PCR employed 60 Vbeta primers together with 13 Jbeta primers. Repertoires were generated with immunoSEQ multiplex PCR, while TCRdb's copy carries only in-frame clones and drops some. The sample has 110,000 to 150,000 clones, 79% seen once. The length of the CDR3 is 15 residues. Germline V lookup: CDR1 ENHRY, CDR2 SYGVKD. The receptor was isolated from a man aged 18-30 years in good health and CMV-seronegative. The specimen was PBMCs. This rearrangement joins TRBV10-3 to TRBJ1-1; 8 positions match TRBD1. The DNA of the CDR3 is TGTGCCATCAAACCGACAGGGGAAGGGAACACTGAAGCTCTCTTT. Amino acids: CAIKPTGEGNTEALF.